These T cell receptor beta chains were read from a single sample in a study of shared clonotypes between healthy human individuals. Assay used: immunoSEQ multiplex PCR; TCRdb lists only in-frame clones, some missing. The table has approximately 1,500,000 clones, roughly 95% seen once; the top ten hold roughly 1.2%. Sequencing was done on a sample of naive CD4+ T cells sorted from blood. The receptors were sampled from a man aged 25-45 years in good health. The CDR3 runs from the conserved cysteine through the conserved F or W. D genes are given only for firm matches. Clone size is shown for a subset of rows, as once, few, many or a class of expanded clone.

CDR3: CASSPDKVNTEAFF; DNA: TGTGCCAGCAGTCCCGACAAGGTGAACACTGAAGCTTTCTTT; size: once; V: TRBV6-5; D: NA; J: TRBJ1-1
CDR3: CASSKAPDNYGYTF; DNA: TGTGCCAGCAGCAAAGCCCCGGATAACTATGGCTACACCTTC; size: NA; V: TRBV21-1; D: NA; J: TRBJ1-2
CDR3: CASSLGTSVFF; DNA: TGTGCCAGCAGCTTAGGAACTAGTGTGTTCTTC; size: NA; V: TRBV7-2; D: NA; J: TRBJ2-1
CDR3: CASSKPGQGSETQYF; DNA: TGTGCCAGCAGTAAACCGGGACAGGGGTCGGAGACCCAGTACTTC; size: NA; V: TRBV6-1; D: TRBD1; J: TRBJ2-5
CDR3: CATSRDPSRLVPTDTQYF; DNA: TGTGCCACCAGCAGAGATCCTTCTAGACTCGTACCCACAGATACGCAGTATTTT; size: NA; V: TRBV15; D: NA; J: TRBJ2-3
CDR3: CASSLAPASYEQYF; DNA: TGTGCCAGCAGCTTAGCTCCAGCCTCCTACGAGCAGTACTTC; size: NA; V: TRBV7-2; D: NA; J: TRBJ2-7
CDR3: CASSFRRDYEQYF; DNA: TGTGCCAGCAGTTTCCGTAGGGACTACGAGCAGTACTTC; size: NA; V: TRBV28; D: NA; J: TRBJ2-7
CDR3: CASSLTSGIETQYF; DNA: TGTGCCTCAAGCTTAACTAGCGGGATAGAGACCCAGTACTTC; size: NA; V: TRBV7-6; D: TRBD2; J: TRBJ2-5
CDR3: CSALTYGYTF; DNA: TGCAGCGCGTTGACCTATGGCTACACCTTC; size: few; V: TRBV29-1; D: NA; J: TRBJ1-2
CDR3: CASWRDSLNEKLFF; DNA: TGTGCCAGCTGGCGGGACAGTCTTAATGAAAAACTGTTTTTT; size: NA; V: TRBV2; D: TRBD1; J: TRBJ1-4
CDR3: CAWTFGTNYEQYF; DNA: TGTGCCTGGACCTTCGGGACAAACTACGAGCAGTACTTC; size: NA; V: TRBV30; D: NA; J: TRBJ2-7
CDR3: CASSLRLAERRHGANVLTF; DNA: TGTGCCAGCAGCTTAAGGCTGGCCGAACGCCGGCATGGGGCCAACGTCCTGACTTTC; size: once; V: TRBV7-2; D: NA; J: TRBJ2-6
CDR3: CSVQTAVNIQYF; DNA: TGCAGCGTTCAAACGGCAGTAAACATTCAGTACTTC; size: NA; V: TRBV29-1; D: NA; J: TRBJ2-4
CDR3: CSARVGAEAFF; DNA: TGCAGTGCTAGGGTCGGAGCTGAAGCTTTCTTT; size: once; V: TRBV20-1; D: NA; J: TRBJ1-1
CDR3: CASSPRFWQGETQYF; DNA: TGTGCCAGTAGTCCGCGGTTTTGGCAGGGGGAGACCCAGTACTTC; size: NA; V: TRBV19; D: NA; J: TRBJ2-5
CDR3: CASSVRGTYEQYF; DNA: TGTGCCAGCAGTGTCAGGGGAACCTACGAGCAGTACTTC; size: NA; V: TRBV6-5; D: NA; J: TRBJ2-7
CDR3: CASSLPPYNEQFF; DNA: TGTGCCAGCAGTTTGCCACCCTACAATGAGCAGTTCTTC; size: NA; V: TRBV27; D: NA; J: TRBJ2-1
CDR3: CASSPPGTGGHEQYF; DNA: TGTGCCAGCTCACCCCCCGGGACAGGGGGACACGAGCAGTACTTC; size: NA; V: TRBV18; D: TRBD1; J: TRBJ2-7
CDR3: CAWSVRSMGQGPSYEQYF; DNA: TGTGCCTGGAGTGTACGATCGATGGGACAGGGGCCTTCCTACGAGCAGTACTTC; size: NA; V: TRBV30; D: TRBD1; J: TRBJ2-7
CDR3: CASSYSTSRETQYF; DNA: TGTGCCAGCAGTTACTCGACATCTCGCGAGACCCAGTACTTC; size: NA; V: TRBV6-6; D: NA; J: TRBJ2-5
CDR3: CASGSTDSYEQYF; DNA: TGTGCCAGCGGGAGTACGGACTCCTACGAGCAGTACTTC; size: NA; V: TRBV27; D: NA; J: TRBJ2-7
CDR3: CSVSGTGSTDTQYF; DNA: TGCAGCGTCTCCGGGACAGGGTCCACAGATACGCAGTATTTT; size: NA; V: TRBV29-1; D: TRBD1; J: TRBJ2-3
CDR3: CASSEAGRGDIQYF; DNA: TGTGCCAGCAGTGAAGCGGGGAGGGGTGACATTCAGTACTTC; size: once; V: TRBV2; D: TRBD2; J: TRBJ2-4
CDR3: CASSQDPPRAYGYTF; DNA: TGTGCCAGCAGCCAAGATCCCCCGAGAGCCTATGGCTACACCTTC; size: NA; V: TRBV14; D: NA; J: TRBJ1-2
CDR3: CASRPQGAHEKLFF; DNA: TGTGCCAGCAGGCCACAGGGGGCCCATGAAAAACTGTTTTTT; size: NA; V: TRBV5-8; D: TRBD1; J: TRBJ1-4
CDR3: CATSRDLMRNTIYF; DNA: TGTGCCACCAGCAGAGATTTAATGAGGAACACCATATATTTT; size: NA; V: TRBV15; D: NA; J: TRBJ1-3
CDR3: CASSFAGVSYEQYF; DNA: TGTGCCAGCAGTTTCGCAGGAGTCTCCTACGAGCAGTACTTC; size: NA; V: TRBV6-6; D: NA; J: TRBJ2-7
CDR3: CASSSAGREQYF; DNA: TGTGCCAGCAGCTCCGCCGGCCGCGAGCAGTACTTC; size: NA; V: TRBV7-2; D: NA; J: TRBJ2-7
CDR3: CASSDGLSGRGEAFF; DNA: TGCGCCAGCAGTGACGGTCTATCGGGACGGGGTGAAGCTTTCTTT; size: once; V: TRBV10-1; D: NA; J: TRBJ1-1
CDR3: CASSFLGGDSGELFF; DNA: TGTGCCAGCAGTTTCCTGGGGGGGGACTCCGGGGAGCTGTTTTTT; size: NA; V: TRBV27; D: TRBD2; J: TRBJ2-2